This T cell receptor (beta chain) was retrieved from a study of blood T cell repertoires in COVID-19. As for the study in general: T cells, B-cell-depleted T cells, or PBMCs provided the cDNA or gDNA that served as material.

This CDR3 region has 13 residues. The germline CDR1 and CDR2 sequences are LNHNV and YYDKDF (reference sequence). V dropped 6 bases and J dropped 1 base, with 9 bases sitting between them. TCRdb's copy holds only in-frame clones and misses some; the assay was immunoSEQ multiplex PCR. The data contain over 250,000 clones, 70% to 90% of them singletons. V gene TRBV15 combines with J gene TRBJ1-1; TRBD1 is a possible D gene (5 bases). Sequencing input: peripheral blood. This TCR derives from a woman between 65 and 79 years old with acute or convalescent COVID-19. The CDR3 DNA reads TGTGCCACCAGTCCTACAGGGAACACTGAAGCTTTCTTT. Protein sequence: CATSPTGNTEAFF. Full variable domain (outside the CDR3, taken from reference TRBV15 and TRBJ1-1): DAMVIQNPRYQVTQFGKPVTLSCSQTLNHNVMYWYQQKSSQAPKLLFHYYDKDFNNEADTPDNFQSRRPNTSFCFLDIRSPGLGDTAMYLCATSPTGNTEAFFGQGTRLTVV.